This T cell receptor beta chain was documented in a study of blood T cells in healthy people across ages. As for the study in general: Template switching recovered approximately one barcoded beta molecule for every two T cells.

The study, taken as a whole, reports: The CMV status of each donor remained undetermined, and this could have confounded shifts in expanded clonotypes.

Trimming cost V 6 bases and J 0 bases, with 12 bases left between them. Germline assignment: CDR1 SGHRS and CDR2 YFSETQ. The CDR3 has 15 amino acids. This clonotype has just a few counts. As yet, its antigen is unknown. For the second PCR, which ran for roughly 6 to 12 cycles, a sample-barcoded 5' primer and a J-beta primer mix were used. Each CDR3 protein gets one entry after TCRdb re-called the 5' RACE reads with MiXCR. The sample holds approximately 780,000 distinct CDR3 sequences, about a quarter seen once. Healthy individuals of Caucasian origin from Russia, aged about 6 to 100, served as donors. The data also belong to a second study, concerning T cells of mothers and their children. In that study: Material was donated by three healthy Caucasian mothers and their six children.

The sequenced sample consisted of blood. The chain joins TRBV5-1 to TRBJ1-4; possibly TRBD1 for D (5 bases). This receptor was identified in a boy aged 5-17 years in good health. CDR3 sequence: CASTHGAATNEKLFF. For the CDR3, the DNA is TGCGCCAGCACCCATGGGGCAGCAACTAATGAAAAACTGTTTTTT.